The sample holds many counts of the clone carrying this T cell receptor beta chain. Its antigen remains unknown. These data originate in a study of identical twins. General study points: Models underpredicted monozygotic twin sharing of out-of-frame TCR alpha.

With no exceptions, donors were healthy Caucasians. Unique molecular identifiers were present on cDNA, and template switching added a universal primer site. TCRdb ran MiXCR on the 5' RACE reads and lists one entry per CDR3 protein. Among about 240,000 distinct CDR3 sequences listed, about 13% were seen once. CDR1 is LNHNV and CDR2 is YYDKDF in the germline V gene (reference sequence). The CDR3 spans 16 residues. V lost 5 bases, J lost 9 bases, and 17 bases stayed unmatched. Separately, the same data were catalogued under a study of yellow fever vaccine responses in identical twins.

The sequence came from a woman between 18 and 30 years old in good health. This chain joins TRBV15 and TRBJ2-3; TRBD2 agrees at 7 bases. The source material was memory (CD45RO+) T cells sorted from blood. DNA of the CDR3: TGTGCCACCAGCGGTCATGGCGGGAGAGGTATTCAGACGCAGTATTTT. Translating gives CATSGHGGRGIQTQYF.